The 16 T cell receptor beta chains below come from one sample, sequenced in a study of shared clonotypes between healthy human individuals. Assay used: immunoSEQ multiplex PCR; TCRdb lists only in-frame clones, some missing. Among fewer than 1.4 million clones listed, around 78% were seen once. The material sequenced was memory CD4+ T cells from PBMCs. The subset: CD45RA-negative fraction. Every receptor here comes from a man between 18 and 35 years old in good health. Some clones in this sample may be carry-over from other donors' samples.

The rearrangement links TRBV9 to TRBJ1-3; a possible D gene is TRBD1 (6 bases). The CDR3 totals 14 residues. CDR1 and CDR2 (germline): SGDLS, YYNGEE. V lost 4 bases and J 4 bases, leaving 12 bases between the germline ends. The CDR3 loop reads CASSPTGYGNTIYF. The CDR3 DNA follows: TGTGCCAGCAGCCCTACAGGGTACGGAAACACCATATATTTT.

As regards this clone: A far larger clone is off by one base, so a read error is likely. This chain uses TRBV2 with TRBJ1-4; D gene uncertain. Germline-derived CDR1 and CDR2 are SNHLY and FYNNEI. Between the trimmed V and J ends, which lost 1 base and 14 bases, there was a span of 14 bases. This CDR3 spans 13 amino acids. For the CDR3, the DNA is TGTGCCAGCAGTGAAGAGCGGGGTAGTACGCTGTTTTTT. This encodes CASSEERGSTLFF.

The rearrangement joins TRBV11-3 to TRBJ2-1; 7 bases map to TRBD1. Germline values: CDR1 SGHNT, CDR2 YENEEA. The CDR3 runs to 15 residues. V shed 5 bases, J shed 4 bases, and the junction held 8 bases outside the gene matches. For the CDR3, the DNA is TGTGCCAGCAGCCAGACAGGGCCGGGGTACAATGAGCAGTTCTTC. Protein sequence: CASSQTGPGYNEQFF.

This CDR3 is CASSPLRGYGQPQHF. Written as DNA, the CDR3 is TGTGCCAGCAGCCCACTGCGGGGGTACGGTCAGCCCCAGCATTTT. The genes are TRBV6-1 and TRBJ1-5; D perhaps matches TRBD1 (5 bases). From germline, CDR1 is MNHNS and CDR2 SASEGT. V was shortened by 6 bases and J by 6 bases, with 18 bases between the two germline ends. The CDR3 runs to 15 residues.

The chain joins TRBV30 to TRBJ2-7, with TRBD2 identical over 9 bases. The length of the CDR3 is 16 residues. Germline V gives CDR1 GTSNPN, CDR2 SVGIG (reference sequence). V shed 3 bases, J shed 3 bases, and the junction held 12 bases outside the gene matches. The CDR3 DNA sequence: TGTGCCTGGAGCCTAGCGGGACATCCGAACTTCTACGAGCAGTACTTC. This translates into CAWSLAGHPNFYEQYF.

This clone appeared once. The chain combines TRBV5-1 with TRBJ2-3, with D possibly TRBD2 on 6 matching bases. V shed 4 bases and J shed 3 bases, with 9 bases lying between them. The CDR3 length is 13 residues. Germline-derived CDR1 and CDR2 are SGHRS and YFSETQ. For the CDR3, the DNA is TGCGCCAGCAGCGCGGAGGGTACAGATACGCAGTATTTT. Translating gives CASSAEGTDTQYF.

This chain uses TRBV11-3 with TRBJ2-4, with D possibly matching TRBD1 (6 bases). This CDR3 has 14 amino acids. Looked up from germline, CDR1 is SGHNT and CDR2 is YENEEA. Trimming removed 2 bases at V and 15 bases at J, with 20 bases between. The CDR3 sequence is CASSLRHRRGQWYF. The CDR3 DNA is TGTGCCAGCAGCTTAAGGCATCGGCGAGGACAGTGGTACTTC.

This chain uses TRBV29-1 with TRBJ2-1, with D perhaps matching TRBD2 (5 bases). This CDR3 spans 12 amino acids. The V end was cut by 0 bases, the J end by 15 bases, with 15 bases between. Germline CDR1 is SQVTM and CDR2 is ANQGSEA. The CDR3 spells CSVEEGGSAVFF. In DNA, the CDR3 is TGCAGCGTTGAAGAGGGCGGTAGCGCCGTGTTCTTC.

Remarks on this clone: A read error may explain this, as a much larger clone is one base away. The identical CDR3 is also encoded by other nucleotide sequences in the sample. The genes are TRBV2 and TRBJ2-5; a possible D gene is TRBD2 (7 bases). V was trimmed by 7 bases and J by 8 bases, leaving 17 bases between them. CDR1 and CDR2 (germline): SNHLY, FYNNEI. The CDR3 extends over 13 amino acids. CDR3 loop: CASIGGGGETQYF. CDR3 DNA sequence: TGTGCCAGCATCGGCGGGGGCGGAGAAACCCAGTACTTC. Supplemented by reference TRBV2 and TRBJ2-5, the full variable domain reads EPEVTQTPSHQVTQMGQEVILRCVPISNHLYFYWYRQILGQKVEFLVSFYNNEISEKSEIFDDQFSVERPDGSNFTLKIRSTKLEDSAMYFCASIGGGGETQYFGPGTRLLVL.

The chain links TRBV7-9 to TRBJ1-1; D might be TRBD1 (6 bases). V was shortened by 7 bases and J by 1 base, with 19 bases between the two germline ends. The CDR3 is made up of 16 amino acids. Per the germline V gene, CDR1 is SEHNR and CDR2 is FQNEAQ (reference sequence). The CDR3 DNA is TGTGCCAGCAACGTAGGGGACATGAGAGGGAACACTGAAGCTTTCTTT. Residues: CASNVGDMRGNTEAFF.

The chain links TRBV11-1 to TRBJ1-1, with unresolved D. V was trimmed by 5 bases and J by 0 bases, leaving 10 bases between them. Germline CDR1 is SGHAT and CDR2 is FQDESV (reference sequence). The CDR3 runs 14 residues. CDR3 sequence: CASSTGRMNTEAFF. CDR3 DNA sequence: TGTGCCAGCAGCACTGGACGGATGAACACTGAAGCTTTCTTT.

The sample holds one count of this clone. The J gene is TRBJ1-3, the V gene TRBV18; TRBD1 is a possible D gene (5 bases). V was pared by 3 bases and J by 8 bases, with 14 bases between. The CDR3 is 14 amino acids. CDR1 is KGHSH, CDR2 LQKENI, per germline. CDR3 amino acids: CASSPPGLGDTIYF. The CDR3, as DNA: TGTGCCAGCTCACCGCCAGGGCTTGGGGACACCATATATTTT.

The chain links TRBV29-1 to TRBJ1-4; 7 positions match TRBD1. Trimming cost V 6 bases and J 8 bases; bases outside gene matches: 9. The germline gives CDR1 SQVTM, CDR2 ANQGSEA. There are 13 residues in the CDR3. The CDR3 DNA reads TGCAGCGTGGAGACAGGGTCGTTAGAAAAACTGTTTTTT. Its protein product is CSVETGSLEKLFF.

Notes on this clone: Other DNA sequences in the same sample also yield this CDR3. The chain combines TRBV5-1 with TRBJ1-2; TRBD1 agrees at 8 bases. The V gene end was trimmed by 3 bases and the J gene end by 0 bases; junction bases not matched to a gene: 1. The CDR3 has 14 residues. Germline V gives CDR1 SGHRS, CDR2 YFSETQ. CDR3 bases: TGCGCCAGCAGCTCGGACAGGGCTAACTATGGCTACACCTTC. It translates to CASSSDRANYGYTF.

CDR3 nucleotides: TGCGCCAGCAGCGTCGGACAGGGGAGATACTATGGCTACACCTTC. Translating it yields CASSVGQGRYYGYTF. The genes are TRBV5-1 and TRBJ1-2; 9 bases map to TRBD1. Germline trimming cut 4 bases from V and 3 bases from J; bases unmatched to any gene: 7. In germline, CDR1 is SGHRS, CDR2 YFSETQ. The CDR3 has 15 residues.

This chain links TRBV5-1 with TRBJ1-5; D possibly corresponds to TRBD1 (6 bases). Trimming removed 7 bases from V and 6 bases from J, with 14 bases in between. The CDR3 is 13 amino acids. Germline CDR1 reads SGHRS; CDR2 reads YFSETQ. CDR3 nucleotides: TGCGCCAGCTATCCTAGGGGGGGTCAGCCCCAGCATTTT. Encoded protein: CASYPRGGQPQHF.